This TCR beta chain is from a study of cytomegalovirus exposure and HLA in healthy donors. Points from the study as a whole: The number of N-insertions in an Asian-associated ancestry cluster was reportedly below the roughly 620-donor mean in a later analysis.

V was shortened by 0 bases and J by 7 bases, with 14 bases between the two germline ends. Germline V lookup: CDR1 LNHNV, CDR2 YYDKDF (reference sequence). This CDR3 has 15 residues. This clone was picked up one time. Its antigen is undetermined. The PCR ran on 60 Vbeta and 13 Jbeta primers. TCRdb's copy holds only in-frame clones and misses some; the assay was immunoSEQ multiplex PCR. The table shows about 270,000 clones, with roughly two thirds occurring only once. The TCR sequence derives from a female donor in good health and CMV-seronegative. The chain is built from TRBV15 and TRBJ2-3; D might be TRBD2 (5 bases). The material sequenced was PBMCs. The CDR3 spells CATSRDPGFGNTQYF. CDR3 DNA: TGTGCCACCAGCAGAGATCCGGGGTTCGGGAATACGCAGTATTTT.